This T cell receptor (beta chain) was identified in a study of PD-L1 blockade in urothelial cancer. Assay: immunoSEQ multiplex PCR; the TCRdb copy retains only in-frame clones and omits some. Of under 70,000 clones in the sample, roughly 87% were seen once. V lost 3 bases and J 3 bases, leaving 2 bases between the germline ends. This CDR3 has 11 residues. Germline loops: CDR1 SGHAT, CDR2 FQNNGV. The time point here: pretreatment peripheral blood. Sequenced here: PBMCs, sampled around atezolizumab (anti-PD-L1) treatment. This clonotype was obtained from a man aged 65 to 79 with urothelial cancer. This chain uses TRBV11-2 with TRBJ1-1; D uncertain. The CDR3 DNA sequence: TGTGCCAGCAGCTTCGACACTGAAGCTTTCTTT. Protein: CASSFDTEAFF.